Listed here are 18 T cell receptor beta chains from one sample, sequenced in a study of blood T cell repertoires in COVID-19. Only in-frame clones appear in the TCRdb table, and some are missing; sequencing was by immunoSEQ multiplex PCR. The sample consists of 54,000 or so clones, around 88% of them appearing once. Sequenced material: peripheral blood. These receptor sequences come from a woman of 80 years or more with acute or convalescent COVID-19.

This chain uses TRBV2 with TRBJ1-1; weak D call: TRBD1 (6 bases). This CDR3 region has 15 residues. Germline V gene data show CDR1 as SNHLY and CDR2 as FYNNEI. The V gene lost 6 bases and the J gene lost 7 bases, with 21 bases spanning the gap. The CDR3 sequence: CASSPQGGEIGEAFF. The CDR3, as DNA: TGTGCCAGCAGCCCACAAGGGGGGGAGATCGGTGAAGCTTTCTTT.

The chain links TRBV4-2 to TRBJ1-5, with 9 bases aligning to TRBD1. This CDR3 spans 15 amino acids. Germline CDR1 is LGHNA and CDR2 is YNFKEQ. Trimming cost V 0 bases and J 6 bases; bases outside gene matches: 3. CDR3 nucleotide sequence: TGTGCCAGCAGCCAAGAACAGGGGGCAGCTCAGCCCCAGCATTTT. Its translation is CASSQEQGAAQPQHF.

This chain links TRBV6-2 or TRBV6-3 with TRBJ2-7; tentative D call: TRBD2 (6 bases). From germline, CDR1 is MNHEY and CDR2 SVGEGT. Between the trimmed V and J ends, which lost 2 bases and 6 bases, there was a span of 11 bases. The CDR3 length is 13 residues. This CDR3 reads CASSYVGSGEQYF. In DNA, the CDR3 is TGTGCCAGCAGTTACGTGGGTAGCGGCGAGCAGTACTTC.

V and J are TRBV19 and TRBJ1-5, with D possibly being TRBD1 (6 bases). This CDR3 contains 13 residues. Looked up from germline, CDR1 is LNHDA and CDR2 is SQIVND (reference sequence). V lost 10 bases, J lost 3 bases, and 13 bases lay in between. CDR3 DNA sequence: TGTGCCACGGGACATTCTGCCAATCAGCCCCAGCATTTT. As protein: CATGHSANQPQHF.

This clone was detected only once. The chain has TRBV29-1 and TRBJ1-3; a possible D gene is TRBD1 (6 bases). The V gene's germline CDR1 is SQVTM and CDR2 ANQGSEA. CDR3 length: 14 amino acids. V was cut by 6 bases and J by 1 base, with 13 bases left in between. This CDR3 is CSVDTGFSGNTIYF. As DNA, the CDR3 is TGCAGCGTCGACACAGGGTTTTCTGGAAACACCATATATTTT.

The CDR3 DNA reads as TGTGCCAGCAGCTTACGGACAGGGATTAATGAAAAACTGTTTTTT. Its translation is CASSLRTGINEKLFF. The chain combines TRBV3-1 (or the pseudogene TRBV3-2) with TRBJ1-4; 8 positions match TRBD1. Losses at the gene ends were 5 bases for V and 4 bases for J; bases not matched to a gene: 6. The CDR3 spans 15 residues. Looked up from germline, CDR1 is LGHDT and CDR2 is YNNKEL (reference sequence).

This clone was seen only once. The chain combines TRBV4-1 with TRBJ1-1, with 8 bases lining up with TRBD1. The CDR3 spans 18 residues. Germline loops: CDR1 MGHRA, CDR2 YSYEKL. V dropped 0 bases and J dropped 0; count of bases not matched to a gene: 9. CDR3 sequence: CASSQDPGGARMNTEAFF. DNA of the CDR3: TGCGCCAGCAGCCAAGACCCAGGGGGCGCGAGGATGAACACTGAAGCTTTCTTT.

This chain uses TRBV5-4 with TRBJ2-2; 10 positions match TRBD2. Germline CDR1 is SGHNT and CDR2 is YYREEE (reference sequence). The CDR3 contains 15 residues. Unmatched junction bases numbered 6, after V lost 4 bases and J lost 6 bases. For the CDR3, the DNA is TGTGCCAGCAGCCCGAGGACTAGCGGCTCCGGGGAGCTGTTTTTT. Its translation is CASSPRTSGSGELFF.

The chain employs TRBV7-9 and TRBJ1-2, with D perhaps TRBD1 (6 bases). The CDR3 spans 14 residues. Trimming took off 5 bases at V and 4 bases at J, with 14 bases between the two ends. Germline V CDR1 and CDR2: SEHNR, FQNEAQ (reference sequence). The CDR3, as DNA: TGTGCCAGCAGCCTTTGGGGGCCCAGCTATGGCTACACCTTC. Its protein is CASSLWGPSYGYTF.

The CDR3 protein is CASRGGSSPQYF. CDR3 coding DNA: TGTGCCAGCAGAGGAGGCAGTAGTCCTCAGTACTTC. This chain links TRBV12-3 or TRBV12-4 with TRBJ2-4; possibly TRBD2 for D (5 bases). V was clipped by 6 bases and J by 12 bases, with 15 bases between them. The CDR3 is 12 amino acids.

The CDR3 DNA reads as TGTGCCAGCAGCTTGGGGAGCCCCGTGAATTACAATGAGCAGTTCTTC. Its translation is CASSLGSPVNYNEQFF. This chain uses TRBV5-4 with TRBJ2-1; D not certain. V was shortened by 0 bases and J by 4 bases, with 14 bases between the two germline ends. The CDR3 contains 16 residues. CDR1 is SGHNT, CDR2 YYREEE, per germline (reference sequence).

The chain carries TRBV20-1 and TRBJ2-1, with a weak D call TRBD2 (6 bases). In germline, CDR1 is DFQATT, CDR2 SNEGSKA (reference sequence). With 3 bases removed from V and 2 bases from J, the gap between germline ends came to 23 bases. The CDR3 sequence is 18 residues long. The CDR3 DNA reads as TGCAGTGCTAGTTCGGGAGCAAGGTCGTATGATCCCTACAATGAGCAGTTCTTC. It yields the protein CSASSGARSYDPYNEQFF.

The DNA of the CDR3 is TGTGCCAGCAGTGAAGGACAGGGAAGAAATGTTGGCTACACCTTC. Translation: CASSEGQGRNVGYTF. This chain connects TRBV2 to TRBJ1-2; 7 nucleotides match TRBD1. Germline CDR1 and CDR2: SNHLY and FYNNEI. The V gene end was trimmed by 1 base and the J gene end by 7 bases; junction bases not matched to a gene: 9. CDR3 length: 15 amino acids.

V usage is TRBV7-3 and J usage is TRBJ2-4; 11 bases fit TRBD2. Germline trimming cut 5 bases from V and 6 bases from J; bases unmatched to any gene: 3. Germline CDR1 and CDR2: SGHTA and FQGTGA. The CDR3 totals 14 residues. The CDR3 protein is CASSQTSGGNIQYF. Here the CDR3 DNA reads TGTGCCAGCAGCCAAACTAGCGGGGGAAACATTCAGTACTTC.

This clone showed up just once. The chain joins TRBV10-2 to TRBJ2-7, with D tentatively TRBD2 (6 bases). There are 11 residues in the CDR3. CDR1 and CDR2 from the germline V gene are WSHSY and SAAADI. Trimming stripped 8 bases from V and 2 bases from J, with 7 bases between. CDR3 amino acids: CASGGTYEQYV. As DNA, the CDR3 is TGCGCCAGCGGCGGGACCTACGAGCAGTACGTC.

The J gene is TRBJ2-1, the V gene TRBV2, with TRBD1 matching 9 bases. V trimming: 7 bases; J trimming: 2 bases; junction bases outside the gene matches: 6. The CDR3 covers 15 residues. The germline V gene encodes CDR1 SNHLY and CDR2 FYNNEI. The CDR3 nucleotides read TGTGCCAGCATCCCGGGACAGGGCCCCTACAATGAGCAGTTCTTC. Its protein product is CASIPGQGPYNEQFF. The variable domain in full, with the rest retrieved from reference TRBV2 and TRBJ2-1, is EPEVTQTPSHQVTQMGQEVILRCVPISNHLYFYWYRQILGQKVEFLVSFYNNEISEKSEIFDDQFSVERPDGSNFTLKIRSTKLEDSAMYFCASIPGQGPYNEQFFGPGTRLTVL.

This chain connects TRBV11-3 to TRBJ2-1; TRBD2 matches 8 bases. Germline V gives CDR1 SGHNT, CDR2 YENEEA. This CDR3 region has 17 residues. The V and J ends lost 2 bases and 4 bases, in that order; junction bases with no gene match: 10. Here the CDR3 DNA reads TGTGCCAGCAGCTTAATCTCCGCGGGGGGTTCGTACAATGAGCAGTTCTTC. Encoded protein: CASSLISAGGSYNEQFF.

The chain couples TRBV19 to TRBJ1-6, with D possibly matching TRBD1 (6 bases). Trimming took 2 bases from V and 6 from J, leaving 17 bases between them. CDR1 and CDR2 from the germline V gene are LNHDA and SQIVND (reference sequence). This CDR3 has 17 residues. The CDR3 loop reads CASSIFWGRSANSPLHF. The DNA for the CDR3 is TGTGCCAGTAGTATATTTTGGGGGCGTTCAGCTAATTCACCCCTCCACTTT.